The next 8 T cell receptor beta chains were all read from a single sample in a study of T cells in Graves' hyperthyroidism and ophthalmopathy. The CDR3 regions of TCR beta were amplified from RNA transcripts. A first-round RT-PCR of the TCR CDR3 used the HTBI primer set. Via MiXCR, TCRdb re-called the multiplex PCR reads, giving one row per CDR3 protein. The repertoire holds 550,000 to 700,000 distinct CDR3 sequences, with under 60% as singletons. Sequenced: peripheral blood or thyroid tissue (not recorded which). The origin of the receptors is an adult woman with Graves' disease, either hyperthyroidism or ophthalmopathy (not recorded which).

In the case of this clonotype: Lacking the conserved final phenylalanine or tryptophan, this CDR3 likely reflects a read error. The DNA is omitted, as the CDR3 cannot be located on it reliably, and the CDR3 follows TCRdb's listing. The chain employs TRBV20-1 and TRBJ2-1; the tabulated D call, TRBD1, remains unverified against the DNA. The CDR3 sequence runs 8 residues, both termini included. CDR1 DFQATT and CDR2 SNEGSKA come from the germline V gene (reference sequence). The chain's CDR3 is CSARRTYT.

Details on this clonotype: One end of the junction is discordant with germline, which a read error may explain. The chain combines TRBV10-2 with TRBJ1-6, with unresolved D. Looked up from germline, CDR1 is WSHSY and CDR2 is SAAADI. This CDR3 has 16 amino acids. CDR3 amino acids: CASSEGIGVSDSPPHF. In DNA, the CDR3 is TGCGCCAGCAGTGAGGGGATCGGGGTTAGCGATTCACCCCCCCACTTT.

This clonotype was detected many times. The chain joins TRBV4-2 to TRBJ2-7; D may be TRBD2 (5 bases). From germline, CDR1 is LGHNA and CDR2 YNFKEQ. Trimming removed 3 bases at V and 1 base at J, with 16 bases between. CDR3 size: 16 residues. Written as DNA, the CDR3 is TGTGCCAGCAGCCAGGATACTAGTTTGCGGTCCTACGAGCAGTACTTC. Translating it yields CASSQDTSLRSYEQYF.

This clonotype was recorded many times. This rearrangement joins TRBV4-1 to TRBJ1-5; D is unclear. The CDR3 has 13 amino acids. The V end lost 3 bases, the J end lost 4 bases, and 7 bases lay between the germline ends. Looked up from germline, CDR1 is MGHRA and CDR2 is YSYEKL. The CDR3 protein is CASSQLPNQPQHF. The DNA of the CDR3 is TGCGCCAGCAGCCAGCTCCCGAATCAGCCCCAGCATTTT.

Ten or more counts support this clonotype. The J gene is TRBJ1-1, the V gene TRBV10-3; possibly TRBD1 for D (5 bases). Trimming removed 11 bases from V and 1 base from J, with 17 bases in between. The germline V gene encodes CDR1 ENHRY and CDR2 SYGVKD. The CDR3 contains 14 residues. DNA of the CDR3: TGTGCCTCGACAATCGGGACGGCGAACACTGAAGCTTTCTTT. Amino acids: CASTIGTANTEAFF.

The chain couples TRBV11-2 to TRBJ2-7, with a tentative D call TRBD1 (6 bases). CDR3 length: 14 amino acids. Trimming stripped 5 bases from V and 0 bases from J, with 11 bases between. Germline-derived CDR1 and CDR2 are SGHAT and FQNNGV. The CDR3, as DNA: TGTGCCAGCAGCACTTCAGGGGTCTCCTACGAGCAGTACTTC. This encodes CASSTSGVSYEQYF.

The chain joins TRBV2 to TRBJ1-4, with TRBD1 matching over 7 bases. Germline loops: CDR1 SNHLY, CDR2 FYNNEI. The trim removed 7 bases at V and 5 bases at J, leaving 10 bases unmatched. The CDR3 spans 15 residues. The CDR3 nucleotides read TGTGCCAGCAAGACAGGGTCCGGAGGCAATGAAAAACTGTTTTTT. Translation gives CASKTGSGGNEKLFF.

The CDR3 nucleotides are TGTGCCAGCAATTCCGGGACCCACAATTCACCCCTCCACTTT. It translates to CASNSGTHNSPLHF. The chain combines TRBV2 with TRBJ1-6; the D gene is possibly TRBD1 (5 bases). CDR3 length: 14 amino acids. Trimming took 7 bases from V and 7 from J, leaving 14 bases between them. Germline assignment: CDR1 SNHLY and CDR2 FYNNEI.